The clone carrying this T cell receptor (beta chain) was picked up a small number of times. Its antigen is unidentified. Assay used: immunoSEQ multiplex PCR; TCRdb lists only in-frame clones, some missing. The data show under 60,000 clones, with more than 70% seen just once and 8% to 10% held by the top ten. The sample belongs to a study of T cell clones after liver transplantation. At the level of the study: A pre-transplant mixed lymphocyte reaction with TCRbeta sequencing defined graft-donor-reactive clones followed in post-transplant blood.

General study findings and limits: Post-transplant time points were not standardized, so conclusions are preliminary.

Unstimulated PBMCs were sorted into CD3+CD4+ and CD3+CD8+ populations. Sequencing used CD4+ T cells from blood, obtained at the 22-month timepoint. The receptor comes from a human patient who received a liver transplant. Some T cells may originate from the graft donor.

The CDR3 is CASSERGTGGGYTF. CDR3 sequence (DNA): TGCGCCAGCAGTGAGAGGGGGACAGGGGGTGGCTACACCTTC. The chain couples TRBV10-1 to TRBJ1-2; 11 bases map to TRBD1. The CDR3 loop spans 14 amino acids. J gave up 7 bases and V 2 bases, and 3 bases lay outside the gene matches. CDR1 and CDR2 (germline): WNHNN, SYGVQD (reference sequence).